The 13 T cell receptor beta chains given below trace back to one sample, sequenced in a study of OX40 agonist ivuxolimab in advanced cancers. Method: immunoSEQ multiplex PCR; TCRdb's copy keeps in-frame clones and lacks some. Among over 65,000 clones, 84% were seen once, and the ten largest hold around 0.77%. The sequencing used CD4+ or CD8+ T cells sorted from blood, collected in a trial of the OX40 agonist ivuxolimab. All receptors derive from an adult with an advanced solid tumor such as melanoma, head and neck, liver or kidney cancer.

The chain joins TRBV2 to TRBJ2-2; 9 bases map to TRBD2. This CDR3 has 14 amino acids. Trimming removed 8 bases from V and 5 bases from J; junction bases left unmatched: 6. Per the germline V gene, CDR1 is SNHLY and CDR2 is FYNNEI. CDR3 in amino acids: CASPTSGETGELFF. The CDR3 region has the DNA TGTGCCAGCCCGACTAGCGGTGAGACCGGGGAGCTGTTTTTT.

This clone was counted between two and nine times. This chain joins TRBV5-1 and TRBJ1-4; D ambiguous. Trimming pared 0 bases from V and 6 bases from J, leaving 0 bases between. The CDR3 totals 11 residues. The germline V gene encodes CDR1 SGHRS and CDR2 YFSETQ. The CDR3: CASSLDEKLFF. In DNA form, the CDR3 reads TGCGCCAGCAGCTTGGATGAAAAACTGTTTTTT.

The rearrangement links TRBV2 to TRBJ2-5; 9 positions agree with TRBD2. The germline V gene has CDR1 SNHLY and CDR2 FYNNEI. The CDR3 length is 15 residues. V shed 4 bases, J shed 0 bases, and the junction held 3 bases outside the gene matches. CDR3 bases: TGTGCCAGCAGTGTCCTAGCGGGGCACCAAGAGACCCAGTACTTC. The encoded protein is CASSVLAGHQETQYF.

This chain links TRBV11-3 with TRBJ2-1; TRBD2 might be the D (6 bases). V was clipped by 5 bases and J by 0 bases, with 17 bases between them. The CDR3 has 17 residues. Germline CDR1 reads SGHNT; CDR2 reads YENEEA. The CDR3 DNA reads TGTGCCAGCAGCCCGCAAGGACGGGGGAGCTCCTACAATGAGCAGTTCTTC. Translating gives CASSPQGRGSSYNEQFF. Variable domain in full (rest from reference TRBV11-3 and TRBJ2-1): EAGVVQSPRYKIIEKKQPVAFWCNPISGHNTLYWYLQNLGQGPELLIRYENEEAVDDSQLPKDRFSAERLKGVDSTLKIQPAELGDSAVYLCASSPQGRGSSYNEQFFGPGTRLTVL.

This clone was picked up one time. The CDR3 DNA reads as TGTGCCAGCAGTTTATGGGGACAGGGGGACTCTGGGGCCAACGTCCTGACTTTC. As protein: CASSLWGQGDSGANVLTF. V gene TRBV27 combines with J gene TRBJ2-6; TRBD1 matches at 11 bases. Trimming removed 1 base from V and 0 bases from J; junction bases left unmatched: 2. The CDR3 has 18 residues. Germline-derived CDR1 and CDR2 are MNHEY and SMNVEV (reference sequence).

This clone was observed a handful of times. This rearrangement joins TRBV5-8 to TRBJ1-1; D is perhaps TRBD1 (5 bases). The CDR3 length is 14 residues. The V gene lost 4 bases and the J gene lost 3 bases, with 13 bases spanning the gap. Per the germline V gene, CDR1 is SGHTS and CDR2 is YDEGEE. The CDR3 nucleotides are TGTGCCAGCAGCCCAGGGATCGGGGACACTGAAGCTTTCTTT. This codes for CASSPGIGDTEAFF.

This clone was recorded only once. The chain is built from TRBV20-1 and TRBJ2-1; 8 bases map to TRBD2. The CDR3 sequence is 11 residues long. V lost 6 bases and J lost 14; bases outside the gene matches: 9. In germline, CDR1 is DFQATT, CDR2 SNEGSKA (reference sequence). The CDR3 region is CSARRGGGEFF. Here the CDR3 DNA reads TGCAGTGCCCGCCGGGGGGGTGGGGAGTTCTTC.

The rearrangement joins TRBV15 to TRBJ1-2; a weak D match, TRBD1 (6 bases). This CDR3 is built from 17 residues. Trimming left V 0 bases short and J 2 bases short, with 16 bases between. Germline values: CDR1 LNHNV, CDR2 YYDKDF (reference sequence). CDR3 in DNA: TGTGCCACCAGCAGAGACACGAGGGGGTCTCTCAACTATGGCTACACCTTC. Protein product: CATSRDTRGSLNYGYTF. Drawing the rest from reference TRBV15 and TRBJ1-2, the complete variable domain is DAMVIQNPRYQVTQFGKPVTLSCSQTLNHNVMYWYQQKSSQAPKLLFHYYDKDFNNEADTPDNFQSRRPNTSFCFLDIRSPGLGDTAMYLCATSRDTRGSLNYGYTFGSGTRLTVV.

V is TRBV5-1 and J is TRBJ1-2; tentative D call: TRBD1 (5 bases). CDR1 and CDR2 (germline): SGHRS, YFSETQ. The CDR3 loop spans 16 amino acids. The germline V and J ends were trimmed by 1 base and 0 bases, with 13 bases remaining between them. The CDR3 DNA sequence: TGCGCCAGCAGCTTGCTTGGGACGGACACTAACTATGGCTACACCTTC. Translated, it gives CASSLLGTDTNYGYTF.

The chain combines TRBV7-9 with TRBJ1-1, with a weak D call TRBD1 (6 bases). The CDR3 consists of 15 residues. Trimming removed 5 bases from V and 1 base from J, with 14 bases in between. In germline, CDR1 is SEHNR, CDR2 FQNEAQ (reference sequence). The DNA for the CDR3 is TGTGCCAGCAGCCCCTTGGGCAGGGGGAACACTGAAGCTTTCTTT. Amino acid sequence: CASSPLGRGNTEAFF.

V usage is TRBV19 and J usage is TRBJ2-5; 11 bases are shared with TRBD1. CDR3 length: 15 residues. The germline gives CDR1 LNHDA, CDR2 SQIVND (reference sequence). V trimming: 5 bases; J trimming: 5 bases; junction bases outside the gene matches: 7. The CDR3 DNA follows: TGTGCCAGTAGTCTCGGGACAGGGGGTCGGGAGACCCAGTACTTC. Its translation: CASSLGTGGRETQYF.

This clone was observed a handful of times. The chain is built from TRBV19 and TRBJ2-1; D is ambiguous. Trimming took off 3 bases at V and 5 bases at J, with 14 bases between the two ends. This CDR3 has 15 amino acids. Germline V gene lookup returns CDR1 LNHDA and CDR2 SQIVND (reference sequence). The CDR3 DNA follows: TGTGCCAGTAGTATTTCAGGAGAAGTTGACAATGAGCAGTTCTTC. Translating it yields CASSISGEVDNEQFF.

The count of this clone is one. V and J are TRBV27 and TRBJ1-6, with TRBD1 matching over 7 bases. Germline V gives CDR1 MNHEY, CDR2 SMNVEV (reference sequence). The CDR3 covers 16 residues. V trimming: 1 base; J trimming: 7 bases; junction bases outside the gene matches: 7. The CDR3 nucleotides read TGTGCCAGCAGTTTATTCGGGACAGATTCAAATTCACCCCTCCACTTT. It encodes CASSLFGTDSNSPLHF.